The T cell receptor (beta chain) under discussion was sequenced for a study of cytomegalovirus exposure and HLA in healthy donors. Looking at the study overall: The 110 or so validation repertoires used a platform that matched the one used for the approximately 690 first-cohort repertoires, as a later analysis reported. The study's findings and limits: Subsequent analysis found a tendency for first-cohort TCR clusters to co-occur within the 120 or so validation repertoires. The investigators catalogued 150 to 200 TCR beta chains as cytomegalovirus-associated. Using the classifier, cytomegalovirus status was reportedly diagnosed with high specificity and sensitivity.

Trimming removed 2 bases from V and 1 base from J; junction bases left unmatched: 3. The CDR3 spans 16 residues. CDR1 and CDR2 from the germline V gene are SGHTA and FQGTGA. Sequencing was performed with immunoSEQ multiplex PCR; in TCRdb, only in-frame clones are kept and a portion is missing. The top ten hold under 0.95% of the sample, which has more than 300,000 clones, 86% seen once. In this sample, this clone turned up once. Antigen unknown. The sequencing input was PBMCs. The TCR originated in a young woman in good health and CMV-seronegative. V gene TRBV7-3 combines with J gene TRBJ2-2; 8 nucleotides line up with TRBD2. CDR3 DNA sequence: TGTGCCAGCAGCTTAGCGGCGGGAGGGAACACCGGGGAGCTGTTTTTT. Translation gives CASSLAAGGNTGELFF.